The 21 T cell receptor beta chains below come from one sample, sequenced in a study of T cell repertoires in cytomegalovirus infection. Their antigen targets remain unknown. From the reads, TCRdb called clonotypes with MiXCR, one entry per CDR3 protein. The data contain 250,000 to 300,000 distinct CDR3 sequences, less than 25% of them seen just once; the ten biggest clones take up approximately 19%. Here the sequenced sample was cultured PBMCs, taken from culture after CMV antigen stimulation. Receptor source: a human donor in good health (CMV status not recorded). Some clones in this sample may be carry-over from other donors' samples.

This clonotype was detected many times. This chain connects TRBV10-1 to TRBJ2-7; TRBD1 aligns across 8 bases. Trimming cost V 8 bases and J 3 bases; bases outside gene matches: 15. This CDR3 has 16 amino acids. Germline CDR1 WNHNN, CDR2 SYGVQD (reference sequence). The CDR3 DNA reads as TGCGCCAGCCCCGGCCCCAAACAGGGGGTTATCTACGAGCAGTACGTC. Its protein product is CASPGPKQGVIYEQYV.

This clonotype came up many times. The rearrangement links TRBV7-2 to TRBJ2-7; 9 nucleotides line up with TRBD1. Looked up from germline, CDR1 is SGHTA and CDR2 is FQGNSA. With V trimmed by 5 bases and J by 7 bases, 6 bases remained unmatched. The CDR3 has 13 amino acids. The DNA of the CDR3 is TGTGCCAGCAGCCGGACAGGGGTTGAAGAGCAGTACTTC. Its protein product is CASSRTGVEEQYF.

The chain couples TRBV24-1 to TRBJ1-1; D is perhaps TRBD1 (5 bases). This CDR3 contains 13 residues. Between the trimmed V and J ends, which lost 5 bases and 6 bases, there was a span of 12 bases. CDR1 is KGHDR, CDR2 SFDVKD, per germline. The DNA for the CDR3 is TGTGCCACCAGTGTCGGGGGGTTCTCTGAAGCTTTCTTT. Translated, it gives CATSVGGFSEAFF.

This chain connects TRBV6-2 or TRBV6-3 to TRBJ2-1; 9 nucleotides align to TRBD2. There are 16 residues in the CDR3. V shed 0 bases and J 5 bases; nucleotides not matched to a gene: 5. Germline V lookup: CDR1 MNHEY, CDR2 SVGEGT. This chain's CDR3 is CASSYSQRLADNEQFF. CDR3 nucleotide sequence: TGTGCCAGCAGTTACTCTCAGCGACTAGCGGACAATGAGCAGTTCTTC.

This clonotype was detected once. The V call is TRBV7-2, the J call TRBJ2-7; D unresolved. The CDR3 totals 15 residues. From germline, CDR1 is SGHTA and CDR2 FQGNSA. V lost 6 bases to trimming and J lost 0 bases, with 15 bases between them. The CDR3 nucleotides are TGTGCCAGCAGGACGAGTGCGTCCAGCTCCTACGAGCAGTACTTC. It codes for CASRTSASSSYEQYF.

The chain employs TRBV6-2 or TRBV6-3 and TRBJ2-1, with D perhaps TRBD2 (6 bases). V gave up 2 bases and J gave up 4 bases, with 9 bases separating them. Germline assignment: CDR1 MNHEY and CDR2 SVGEGT. There are 14 residues in the CDR3. The CDR3: CASSYPGTYNEQFF. The CDR3 DNA reads TGTGCCAGCAGTTACCCCGGGACTTACAATGAGCAGTTCTTC.

V and J are TRBV24-1 and TRBJ2-3, with 7 bases aligning to TRBD2. This CDR3 is built from 16 residues. The ends lost 4 bases at V and 2 bases at J; junction bases unmatched: 8. Germline lookup yields CDR1 KGHDR and CDR2 SFDVKD. The DNA for the CDR3 is TGTGCCACCAGTGAGCCTCGCGGGAGTTCCACAGATACGCAGTATTTT. Translation: CATSEPRGSSTDTQYF.

This clonotype was counted ten times or more. V is TRBV7-2 and J is TRBJ1-3; 11 bases match TRBD1. V lost 3 bases, J lost 4 bases, and 2 bases stayed unmatched. There are 15 residues in the CDR3. The germline V gene has CDR1 SGHTA and CDR2 FQGNSA. CDR3 residues: CASSFGQGAGNTIYF. CDR3 bases: TGTGCCAGCAGCTTCGGACAGGGGGCAGGAAACACCATATATTTT.

This clonotype was observed a few times. The rearrangement links TRBV11-3 to TRBJ1-2; D not resolved. V was clipped by 0 bases and J by 9 bases, with 14 bases between them. Per the germline V gene, CDR1 is SGHNT and CDR2 is YENEEA. This CDR3 comprises 14 residues. The CDR3 is CASSLDPGRRSYTF. As DNA, the CDR3 is TGTGCCAGCAGCTTAGACCCCGGGAGACGTAGCTACACCTTC.

The V call is TRBV6-6, the J call TRBJ2-1, with D tentatively TRBD2 (5 bases). The CDR3 consists of 16 residues. Germline CDR1 is MNHNY and CDR2 is SVGAGI (reference sequence). Trimming shortened V by 2 bases and J by 8 bases, and 19 bases separated the two germline ends. The CDR3 bases are TGTGCCAGCAGTTACAATACTAGTTCCCCAATCTATGAGCAGTTCTTC. This gives the protein CASSYNTSSPIYEQFF.

This chain links TRBV7-2 with TRBJ2-2; 7 bases match TRBD2. Trimming took 6 bases from V and 7 from J; bases not matched to a gene: 11. Germline CDR1 SGHTA, CDR2 FQGNSA. There are 15 residues in the CDR3. The chain's CDR3 is CASSFGLVIDGELFF. The CDR3 DNA sequence: TGTGCCAGCAGTTTTGGACTAGTCATCGACGGGGAGCTGTTTTTT.

This clonotype was seen at least ten times. The chain couples TRBV11-3 to TRBJ1-1; 7 nucleotides match TRBD1. This CDR3 has 15 residues. Trimming removed 5 bases from V and 10 bases from J; junction bases left unmatched: 16. Per the germline V gene, CDR1 is SGHNT and CDR2 is YENEEA. The CDR3 sequence is CASSRGQAFSLGAFF. CDR3 in DNA: TGTGCCAGCAGCCGAGGACAGGCCTTCTCCCTTGGAGCTTTCTTT.

The chain combines TRBV12-3 or TRBV12-4 with TRBJ2-7; TRBD2 aligns across 7 bases. There are 13 residues in the CDR3. The trim removed 5 bases at V and 5 bases at J, leaving 6 bases unmatched. As DNA, the CDR3 is TGTGCCAGCAGTCTTGGACTAGACGACGAGCAGTACTTC. This encodes CASSLGLDDEQYF.

This clonotype was seen a few times. The chain carries TRBV7-2 and TRBJ2-1; D ambiguous. Germline values: CDR1 SGHTA, CDR2 FQGNSA. The CDR3 spans 13 residues. The ends were cut back, 6 bases at V and 4 bases at J, with 10 bases in the middle. The DNA of the CDR3 is TGTGCCAGCAGTTCGGGCAGGTACAATGAGCAGTTCTTC. It encodes CASSSGRYNEQFF.

The table lists this clonotype with a few counts. J is TRBJ2-7 and V is TRBV6-2 or TRBV6-3; 9 nucleotides match TRBD2. J lost 5 bases, V lost 10 bases, and 9 bases had no gene match. The CDR3 has 13 amino acids. Germline V lookup: CDR1 MNHEY, CDR2 SVGEGT. The CDR3 sequence: CATHGTSPHEQYV. The CDR3 DNA is TGTGCCACCCACGGGACTAGCCCACACGAGCAGTACGTC.

This clonotype was detected only a few times. The chain recombines TRBV28 with TRBJ2-7; 7 bases line up with TRBD2. The CDR3 is 14 residues long. J was trimmed by 2 bases and V by 2 bases; bases with no gene match: 3. In germline, CDR1 is MDHEN, CDR2 SYDVKM. The CDR3 region has the DNA TGTGCCAGCAGTTTAGACGGGAGGACCTACGAGCAGTACTTC. Its translation is CASSLDGRTYEQYF.

With regard to this clonotype: At one end the junction does not follow the germline gene, possibly because of a read error. The V and J genes are TRBV11-2 and TRBJ2-1; TRBD1 matches at 8 bases. From germline, CDR1 is SGHAT and CDR2 FQNNGV. The CDR3 consists of 16 residues. The CDR3 protein is CASRLGGTGVYNEQFF. CDR3 DNA sequence: TGTGCCAGCAGGTTAGGGGGGACAGGAGTCTACAATGAGCAGTTCTTC.

This clonotype was counted between two and nine times. The chain links TRBV19 to TRBJ2-3; D is ambiguous. The CDR3 is 13 residues long. Germline CDR1 and CDR2: LNHDA and SQIVND (reference sequence). Trimming took 1 base from V and 6 from J, leaving 8 bases between them. This CDR3 reads CASSIGRRDTQYF. In DNA form, the CDR3 reads TGTGCCAGTAGTATAGGTCGGCGTGATACGCAGTATTTT.

This clonotype was seen repeatedly, ten times or more. The J gene is TRBJ2-7, the V gene TRBV7-2; 8 bases fit TRBD2. This CDR3 has 14 residues. The germline gives CDR1 SGHTA, CDR2 FQGNSA. Trimming at V came to 1 base and at J to 10 bases, leaving 9 bases not matched to a gene. The CDR3 loop reads CASSLGGSGATQYV. The CDR3 DNA reads TGTGCCAGCAGCTTAGGAGGTAGCGGGGCCACCCAGTACGTC.

The chain joins TRBV4-1 to TRBJ2-1, with 9 bases fitting TRBD1. The CDR3 length is 18 residues. Germline V gives CDR1 MGHRA, CDR2 YSYEKL. V lost 0 bases to trimming and J lost 6 bases; unmatched junction nucleotides: 12. The CDR3 protein is CASSQDRSGTGLGNEQFF. Here the CDR3 DNA reads TGCGCCAGCAGCCAAGATCGCTCCGGGACAGGGCTAGGCAATGAGCAGTTCTTC.

This clonotype was picked up a small number of times. The chain links TRBV10-3 to TRBJ2-7, with 8 bases identical to TRBD1. CDR1 and CDR2 (germline): ENHRY, SYGVKD. V gave up 4 bases and J gave up 4 bases; unmatched junction bases: 0. The length of the CDR3 is 12 residues. Here the CDR3 reads CAISGTGYEQYV. The CDR3 nucleotides are TGTGCCATCAGTGGGACAGGGTACGAGCAGTACGTC.